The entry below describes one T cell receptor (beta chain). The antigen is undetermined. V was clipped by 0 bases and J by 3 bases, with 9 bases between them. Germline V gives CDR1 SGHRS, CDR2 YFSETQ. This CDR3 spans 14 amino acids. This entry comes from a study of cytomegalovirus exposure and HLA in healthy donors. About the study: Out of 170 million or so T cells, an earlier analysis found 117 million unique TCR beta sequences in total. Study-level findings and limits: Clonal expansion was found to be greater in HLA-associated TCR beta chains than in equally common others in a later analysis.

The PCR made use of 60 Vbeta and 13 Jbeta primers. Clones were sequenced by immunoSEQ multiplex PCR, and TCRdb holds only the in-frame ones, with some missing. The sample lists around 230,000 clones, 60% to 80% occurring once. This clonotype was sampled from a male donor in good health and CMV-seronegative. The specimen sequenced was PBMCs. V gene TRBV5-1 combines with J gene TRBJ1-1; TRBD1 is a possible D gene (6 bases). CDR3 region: CASSLAPGDTEAFF. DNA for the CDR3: TGCGCCAGCAGCTTGGCCCCAGGGGACACTGAAGCTTTCTTT. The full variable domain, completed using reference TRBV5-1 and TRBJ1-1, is KAGVTQTPRYLIKTRGQQVTLSCSPISGHRSVSWYQQTPGQGLQFLFEYFSETQRNKGNFPGRFSGRQFSNSRSEMNVSTLELGDSALYLCASSLAPGDTEAFFGQGTRLTVV.